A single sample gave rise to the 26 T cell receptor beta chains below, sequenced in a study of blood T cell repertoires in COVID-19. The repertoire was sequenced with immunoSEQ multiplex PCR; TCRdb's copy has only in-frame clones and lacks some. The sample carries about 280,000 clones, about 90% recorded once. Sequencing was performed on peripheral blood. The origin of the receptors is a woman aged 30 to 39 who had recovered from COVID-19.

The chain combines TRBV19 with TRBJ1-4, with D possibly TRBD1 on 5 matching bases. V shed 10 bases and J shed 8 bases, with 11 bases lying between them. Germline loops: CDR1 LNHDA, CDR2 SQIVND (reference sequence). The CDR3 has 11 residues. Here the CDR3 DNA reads TGTGCCACAGGACATGGGGAAAAACTGTTTTTT. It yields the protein CATGHGEKLFF. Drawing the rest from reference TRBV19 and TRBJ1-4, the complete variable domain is DGGITQSPKYLFRKEGQNVTLSCEQNLNHDAMYWYRQDPGQGLRLIYYSQIVNDFQKGDIAEGYSVSREKKESFPLTVTSAQKNPTAFYLCATGHGEKLFFGSGTQLSVL.

The CDR3 DNA is TGTGCCAGCAGTTCGTCCAGTTCCTTCTCTGGGGCCAACGTCCTGACTTTC. Translation: CASSSSSSFSGANVLTF. This chain connects TRBV27 to TRBJ2-6; D gene unclear. This CDR3 region has 17 residues. Trimming removed 4 bases at V and 0 bases at J, with 13 bases between. The V gene's germline CDR1 is MNHEY and CDR2 SMNVEV (reference sequence).

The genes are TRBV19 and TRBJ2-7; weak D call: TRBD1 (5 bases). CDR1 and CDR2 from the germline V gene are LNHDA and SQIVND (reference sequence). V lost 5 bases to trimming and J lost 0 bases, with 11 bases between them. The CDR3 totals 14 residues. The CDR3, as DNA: TGTGCCAGTAGTGCAGGGCTATCCTCCTACGAGCAGTACTTC. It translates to CASSAGLSSYEQYF. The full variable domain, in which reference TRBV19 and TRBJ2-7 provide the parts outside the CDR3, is DGGITQSPKYLFRKEGQNVTLSCEQNLNHDAMYWYRQDPGQGLRLIYYSQIVNDFQKGDIAEGYSVSREKKESFPLTVTSAQKNPTAFYLCASSAGLSSYEQYFGPGTRLTVT.

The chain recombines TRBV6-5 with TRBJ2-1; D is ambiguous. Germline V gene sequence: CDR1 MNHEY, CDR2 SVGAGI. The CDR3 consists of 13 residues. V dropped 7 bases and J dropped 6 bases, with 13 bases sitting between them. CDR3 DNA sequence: TGTGCCAGCAAGGCTAGGCCCCTCAATGAGCAGTTCTTC. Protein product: CASKARPLNEQFF.

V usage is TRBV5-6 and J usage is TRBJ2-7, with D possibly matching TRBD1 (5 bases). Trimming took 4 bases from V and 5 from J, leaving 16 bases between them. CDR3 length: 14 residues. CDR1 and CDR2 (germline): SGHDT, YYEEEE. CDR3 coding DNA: TGTGCCAGCAGCACCCTAGGGGCCCGGAACGAGCAGTACTTC. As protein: CASSTLGARNEQYF.

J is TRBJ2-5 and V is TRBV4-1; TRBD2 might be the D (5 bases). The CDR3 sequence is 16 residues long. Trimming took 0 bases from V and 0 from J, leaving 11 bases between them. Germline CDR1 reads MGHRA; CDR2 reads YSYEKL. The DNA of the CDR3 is TGCGCCAGCAGCCAAGATGGACTCGGGAACCAAGAGACCCAGTACTTC. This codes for CASSQDGLGNQETQYF.

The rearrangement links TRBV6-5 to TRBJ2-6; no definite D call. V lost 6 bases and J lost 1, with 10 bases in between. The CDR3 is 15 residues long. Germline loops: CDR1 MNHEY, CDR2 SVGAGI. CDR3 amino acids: CASRPSGSGANVLTF. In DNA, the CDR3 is TGTGCCAGCAGGCCCTCGGGTTCTGGGGCCAACGTCCTGACTTTC.

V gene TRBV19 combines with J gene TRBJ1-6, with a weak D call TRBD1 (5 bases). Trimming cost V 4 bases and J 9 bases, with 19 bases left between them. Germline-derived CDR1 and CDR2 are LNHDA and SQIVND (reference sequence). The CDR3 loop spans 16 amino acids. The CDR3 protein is CASSTYAGSRGSPLHF. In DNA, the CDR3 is TGTGCCAGTAGTACCTACGCAGGGTCTCGAGGTTCACCCCTCCACTTT. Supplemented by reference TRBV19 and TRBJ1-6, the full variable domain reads DGGITQSPKYLFRKEGQNVTLSCEQNLNHDAMYWYRQDPGQGLRLIYYSQIVNDFQKGDIAEGYSVSREKKESFPLTVTSAQKNPTAFYLCASSTYAGSRGSPLHFGNGTRLTVT.

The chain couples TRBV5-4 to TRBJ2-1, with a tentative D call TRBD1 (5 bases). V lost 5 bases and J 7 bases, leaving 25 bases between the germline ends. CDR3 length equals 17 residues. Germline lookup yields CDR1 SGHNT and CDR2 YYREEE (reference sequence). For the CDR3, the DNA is TGTGCCAGCAGGACCGGAAAGGGGCAGAACGACCTGAATGAGCAGTTCTTC. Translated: CASRTGKGQNDLNEQFF.

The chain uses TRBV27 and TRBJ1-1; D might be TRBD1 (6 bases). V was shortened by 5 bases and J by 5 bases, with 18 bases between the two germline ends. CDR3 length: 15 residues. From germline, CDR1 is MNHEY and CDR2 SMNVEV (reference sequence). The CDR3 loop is CASSNTGWERTEAFF. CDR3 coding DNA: TGTGCCAGCAGTAATACAGGGTGGGAAAGGACTGAAGCTTTCTTT.

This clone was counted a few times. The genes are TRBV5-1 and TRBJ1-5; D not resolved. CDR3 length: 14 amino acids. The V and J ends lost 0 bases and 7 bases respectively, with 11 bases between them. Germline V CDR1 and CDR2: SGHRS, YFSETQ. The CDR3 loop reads CASSLGGYEQPQHF. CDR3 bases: TGCGCCAGCAGCTTGGGAGGGTACGAGCAGCCCCAGCATTTT.

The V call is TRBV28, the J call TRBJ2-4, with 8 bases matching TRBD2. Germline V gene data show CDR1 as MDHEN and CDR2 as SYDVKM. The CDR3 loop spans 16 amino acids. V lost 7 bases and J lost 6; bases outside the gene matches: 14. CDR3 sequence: CASTLIREGVGNIQYF. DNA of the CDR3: TGTGCCAGCACCCTAATCCGGGAGGGAGTTGGAAACATTCAGTACTTC.

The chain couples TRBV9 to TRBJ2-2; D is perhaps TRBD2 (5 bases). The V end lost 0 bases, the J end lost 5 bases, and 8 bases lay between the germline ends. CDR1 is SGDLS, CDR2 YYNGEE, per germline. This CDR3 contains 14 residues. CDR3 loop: CASSVAGGTGELFF. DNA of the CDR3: TGTGCCAGCAGCGTAGCCGGCGGGACCGGGGAGCTGTTTTTT.

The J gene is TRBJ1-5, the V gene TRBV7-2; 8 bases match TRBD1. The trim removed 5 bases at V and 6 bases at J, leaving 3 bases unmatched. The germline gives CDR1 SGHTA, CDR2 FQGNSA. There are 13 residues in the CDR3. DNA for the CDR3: TGTGCCAGCAGCGGACAGGGCGGTCAGCCCCAGCATTTT. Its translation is CASSGQGGQPQHF.

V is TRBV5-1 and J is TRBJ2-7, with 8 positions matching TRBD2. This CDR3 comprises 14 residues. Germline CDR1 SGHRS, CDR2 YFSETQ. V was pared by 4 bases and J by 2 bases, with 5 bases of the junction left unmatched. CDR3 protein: CASSRGGHPYEQYF. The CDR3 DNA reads TGCGCCAGCAGCCGCGGGGGGCACCCCTACGAGCAGTACTTC.

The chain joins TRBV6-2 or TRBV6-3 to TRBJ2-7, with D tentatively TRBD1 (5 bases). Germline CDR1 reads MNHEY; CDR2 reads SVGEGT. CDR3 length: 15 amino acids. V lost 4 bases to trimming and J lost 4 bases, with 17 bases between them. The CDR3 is CASSLERTPSYEQYF. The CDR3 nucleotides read TGTGCCAGCAGTTTAGAGAGGACACCGTCATACGAGCAGTACTTC.

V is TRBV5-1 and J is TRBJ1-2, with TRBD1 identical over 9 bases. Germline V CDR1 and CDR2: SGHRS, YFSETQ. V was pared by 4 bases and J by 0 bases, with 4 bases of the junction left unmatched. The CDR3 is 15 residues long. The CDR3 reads CASSPRQGANYGYTF. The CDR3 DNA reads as TGCGCCAGCAGCCCAAGACAGGGGGCTAACTATGGCTACACCTTC.

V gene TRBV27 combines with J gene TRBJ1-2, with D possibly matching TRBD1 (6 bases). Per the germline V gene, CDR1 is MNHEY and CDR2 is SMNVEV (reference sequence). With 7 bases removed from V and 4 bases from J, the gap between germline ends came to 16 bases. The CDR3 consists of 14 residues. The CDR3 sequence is CASKGGNRPYGYTF. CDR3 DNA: TGTGCCAGCAAGGGGGGGAATCGACCCTATGGCTACACCTTC.

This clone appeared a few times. This CDR3 is CASSGTVKETQYF. The CDR3 coding sequence is TGCGCCAGCAGTGGGACAGTAAAAGAGACCCAGTACTTC. This chain connects TRBV10-2 to TRBJ2-5, with D perhaps matching TRBD1 (6 bases). V lost 4 bases to trimming and J lost 3 bases, with 9 bases between them. The CDR3 sequence is 13 residues long. Per the germline V gene, CDR1 is WSHSY and CDR2 is SAAADI.

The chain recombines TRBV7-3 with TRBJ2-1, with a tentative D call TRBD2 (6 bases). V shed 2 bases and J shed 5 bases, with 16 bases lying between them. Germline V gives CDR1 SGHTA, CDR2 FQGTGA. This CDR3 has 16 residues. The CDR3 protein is CASSLATSLGDNEQFF. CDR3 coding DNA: TGTGCCAGCAGCTTAGCTACTAGCCTCGGTGACAATGAGCAGTTCTTC.

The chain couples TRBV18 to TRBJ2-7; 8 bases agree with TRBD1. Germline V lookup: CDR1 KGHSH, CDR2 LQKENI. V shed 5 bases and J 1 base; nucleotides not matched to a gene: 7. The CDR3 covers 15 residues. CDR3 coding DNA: TGTGCCAGCTCATCAGAGACAGGGGCTTCCTACGAGCAGTACTTC. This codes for CASSSETGASYEQYF.

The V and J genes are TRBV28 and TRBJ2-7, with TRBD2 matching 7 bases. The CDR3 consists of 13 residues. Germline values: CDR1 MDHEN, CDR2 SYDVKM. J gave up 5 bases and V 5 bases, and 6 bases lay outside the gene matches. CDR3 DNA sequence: TGTGCCAGCAGTCTCCCGGCGGGGGACGAGCAGTACTTC. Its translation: CASSLPAGDEQYF.

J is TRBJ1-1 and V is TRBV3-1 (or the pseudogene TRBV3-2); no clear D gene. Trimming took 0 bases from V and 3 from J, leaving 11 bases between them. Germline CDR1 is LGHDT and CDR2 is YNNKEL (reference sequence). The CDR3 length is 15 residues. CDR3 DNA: TGTGCCAGCAGCCAAGAGAGGGTCGGACACACTGAAGCTTTCTTT. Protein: CASSQERVGHTEAFF.

CDR3 nucleotides: TGTGCCAGCAGTTTACGGGACTCCTACGAGCAGTACTTC. Translation: CASSLRDSYEQYF. V gene TRBV27 combines with J gene TRBJ2-7, with D tentatively TRBD2 (5 bases). Germline V gives CDR1 MNHEY, CDR2 SMNVEV (reference sequence). Trimming cost V 2 bases and J 0 bases, with 5 bases left between them. The CDR3 loop spans 13 amino acids.

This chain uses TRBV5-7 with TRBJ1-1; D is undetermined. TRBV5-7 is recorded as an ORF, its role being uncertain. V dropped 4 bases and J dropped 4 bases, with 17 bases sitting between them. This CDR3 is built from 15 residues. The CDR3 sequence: CASSAGRGSRTEAFF. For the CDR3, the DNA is TGTGCCAGCAGCGCCGGTCGGGGTTCCCGCACTGAAGCTTTCTTT.

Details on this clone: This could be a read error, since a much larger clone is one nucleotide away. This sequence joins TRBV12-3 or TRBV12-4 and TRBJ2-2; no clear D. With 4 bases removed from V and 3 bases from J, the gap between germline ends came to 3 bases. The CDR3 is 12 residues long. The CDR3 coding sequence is TGTGCCAGCAGTTCAGACACCGGGGAGCTGTTTTTT. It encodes CASSSDTGELFF.